This record concerns one TCR beta chain sequence. The sample originates from a study of CD8+ T cells in alopecia areata. Treatment reported: oral pan-JAK inhibitor, 5-10 mg twice daily. Extracted RNA was reverse transcribed into cDNA, the sequencing template. The table came from immunoSEQ multiplex PCR; TCRdb's copy has only in-frame clones and leaves some out. The sample lists around 100,000 clones; more than 75% were seen once. The clonotype originates from a human donor with alopecia areata. The source material was CD8+ T cells sorted from blood, sampled between weeks 30 and 35, from a patient treated with tofacitinib.

The CDR3 DNA is TGTGCCAGCAGTTGGACAGGGGGCGGGGGCACTGAAGCTTTCTTT. This sequence encodes CASSWTGGGGTEAFF. The chain carries TRBV6-6 and TRBJ1-1, with TRBD1 matching 11 bases. The CDR3 is made up of 15 amino acids. CDR1 is MNHNY, CDR2 SVGAGI, per germline (reference sequence). The ends lost 4 bases at V and 4 bases at J; junction bases unmatched: 5.